The 15 T cell receptor beta chains reported below all come from one sample, sequenced in a study of T cell responses to AZD1222 COVID-19 vaccine. Generated by immunoSEQ multiplex PCR, the TCRdb table keeps only in-frame clones and is missing some. The data show some 130,000 clones, approximately 85% seen once. The sequenced sample was peripheral blood, obtained on day 0 of AZD1222 vaccination. The receptors were sampled from an adult in good health.

The chain joins TRBV24-1 to TRBJ2-1; 11 nucleotides align to TRBD2. CDR1 is KGHDR and CDR2 is SFDVKD in the germline V gene. With 7 bases clipped from V and 9 bases from J, the junction kept 10 bases outside the gene matches. This CDR3 spans 15 amino acids. Here the CDR3 DNA reads TGTGCCACCAGCGAACTAGCGGGGGACGGAGGTGAGCAGTTCTTC. This sequence encodes CATSELAGDGGEQFF.

This clone was picked up one time. The chain links TRBV18 to TRBJ1-4, with TRBD1 matching 8 bases. The V and J ends lost 2 bases and 4 bases, in that order; junction bases with no gene match: 6. Germline CDR1 KGHSH, CDR2 LQKENI. The CDR3 runs 16 residues. The CDR3 DNA follows: TGTGCCAGCTCACCATTCGACAGGGGAGGTAATGAAAAACTGTTTTTT. Residues: CASSPFDRGGNEKLFF.

The chain is built from TRBV6-5 and TRBJ1-4; D gene unclear. Deletions cut 10 bases from V and 2 bases from J, with 11 bases between. The CDR3 spans 13 residues. Germline V gene lookup returns CDR1 MNHEY and CDR2 SVGAGI. For the CDR3, the DNA is TGTGCCACTCACTCCGGGACTAATGAAAAACTGTTTTTT. This translates into CATHSGTNEKLFF.

In this sample, this clone turned up a few times. The J gene is TRBJ1-4, the V gene TRBV29-1, with D perhaps matching TRBD1 (6 bases). The germline V and J ends were trimmed by 7 bases and 8 bases, with 17 bases remaining between them. The CDR3 runs 13 residues. Germline CDR1 SQVTM, CDR2 ANQGSEA. The CDR3 region is CSAGGLPGEKLFF. CDR3 bases: TGCAGCGCCGGGGGCCTCCCTGGGGAAAAACTGTTTTTT.

The J gene is TRBJ2-3, the V gene TRBV27; D gene ambiguous. The CDR3 is 15 amino acids. CDR1 and CDR2 from the germline V gene are MNHEY and SMNVEV (reference sequence). Trimming cost V 8 bases and J 0 bases, with 15 bases left between them. The CDR3 spells CASGNRVGSTDTQYF. As DNA, the CDR3 is TGTGCCAGCGGTAACCGAGTGGGAAGCACAGATACGCAGTATTTT.

This chain links TRBV13 with TRBJ2-1; 10 nucleotides match TRBD2. The CDR3 has 15 residues. V lost 4 bases, J lost 6 bases, and 6 bases stayed unmatched. The germline V gene has CDR1 PRHDT and CDR2 FYEKMQ (reference sequence). CDR3 nucleotides: TGTGCCAGCAGCTCCCGGACTAGCGGCCTCAATGAGCAGTTCTTC. This encodes CASSSRTSGLNEQFF. The whole variable domain, filled in from reference TRBV13 and TRBJ2-1, reads AAGVIQSPRHLIKEKRETATLKCYPIPRHDTVYWYQQGPGQDPQFLISFYEKMQSDKGSIPDRFSAQQFSDYHSELNMSSLELGDSALYFCASSSRTSGLNEQFFGPGTRLTVL.

The rearrangement links TRBV2 to TRBJ2-1; TRBD2 matches at 10 bases. Germline V gene data show CDR1 as SNHLY and CDR2 as FYNNEI. This CDR3 comprises 13 residues. V lost 10 bases and J lost 9; bases outside the gene matches: 9. The CDR3: CATEREGRVEQFF. CDR3 DNA: TGTGCCACGGAGCGGGAGGGGCGGGTTGAGCAGTTCTTC.

The CDR3 region has the DNA TGTGCCAGCAGCCAACTGACTGAAGCTTTCTTT. This sequence encodes CASSQLTEAFF. The V gene is TRBV3-1 (or the pseudogene TRBV3-2), the J gene TRBJ1-1; D gene uncertain. The CDR3 totals 11 residues. V lost 2 bases, J lost 5 bases, and 3 bases lay in between. CDR1 LGHDT and CDR2 YNNKEL come from the germline V gene (reference sequence).

The chain uses TRBV6-5 and TRBJ1-1; D is ambiguous. Trimming cost V 2 bases and J 1 base, with 14 bases left between them. This CDR3 is built from 16 residues. Germline V gene lookup returns CDR1 MNHEY and CDR2 SVGAGI. This CDR3 is CASSYRSSAANTEAFF. The DNA of the CDR3 is TGTGCCAGCAGTTACAGGAGTTCGGCAGCGAACACTGAAGCTTTCTTT.

The chain is built from TRBV5-5 and TRBJ2-1; no definite D call. Trimming took off 2 bases at V and 4 bases at J, with 13 bases between the two ends. This CDR3 has 15 residues. Germline CDR1 is SGHKS and CDR2 is YYEKEE (reference sequence). CDR3 protein: CASSLMASSYNEQFF. CDR3 coding DNA: TGTGCCAGCAGCTTAATGGCATCCTCATACAATGAGCAGTTCTTC. Filled out from reference TRBV5-5 and TRBJ2-1, the complete variable domain reads DAGVTQSPTHLIKTRGQQVTLRCSPISGHKSVSWYQQVLGQGPQFIFQYYEKEERGRGNFPDRFSARQFPNYSSELNVNALLLGDSALYLCASSLMASSYNEQFFGPGTRLTVL.

CDR3 DNA sequence: TGTGCCAGCAGCTTATCCCTAACCGACTACCAAGAGACCCAGTACTTC. It encodes CASSLSLTDYQETQYF. The J gene is TRBJ2-5, the V gene TRBV11-3; no firm D call. CDR1 SGHNT and CDR2 YENEEA come from the germline V gene. V was pared by 2 bases and J by 0 bases, with 13 bases between. This CDR3 spans 16 amino acids.

The chain recombines TRBV5-6 with TRBJ2-1, with D perhaps TRBD1 (6 bases). Germline V gene lookup returns CDR1 SGHDT and CDR2 YYEEEE. Trimming shortened V by 6 bases and J by 7 bases, and 14 bases separated the two germline ends. The CDR3 sequence is 13 residues long. In DNA form, the CDR3 reads TGTGCCAGCATCAGGGGTACCATAAATGAGCAGTTCTTC. As protein: CASIRGTINEQFF.

The V gene is TRBV5-4, the J gene TRBJ2-1; 8 nucleotides match TRBD2. The V gene's germline CDR1 is SGHNT and CDR2 YYREEE (reference sequence). The CDR3 is 13 residues long. The CDR3 is CVLGAGGTNEQFF. The CDR3, as DNA: TGTGTACTAGGGGCGGGGGGCACCAATGAGCAGTTCTTC.

This clone has only a few counts. The V call is TRBV5-1, the J call TRBJ2-1, with 9 bases lining up with TRBD1. V trimming: 4 bases; J trimming: 2 bases; junction bases outside the gene matches: 1. Germline V gene sequence: CDR1 SGHRS, CDR2 YFSETQ. The CDR3 sequence is 14 residues long. As DNA, the CDR3 is TGCGCCAGCAGCCGGGACAGGGCCTACAATGAGCAGTTCTTC. Translated, it gives CASSRDRAYNEQFF.

The chain recombines TRBV5-8 with TRBJ1-2; the match to TRBD1 covers 10 bases. With V trimmed by 0 bases and J by 7 bases, 3 bases remained unmatched. The CDR3 has 14 residues. From germline, CDR1 is SGHTS and CDR2 YDEGEE. The CDR3 DNA reads as TGTGCCAGCAGCTTGGGACAGGGGGCGTTTGGCTACACCTTC. Protein product: CASSLGQGAFGYTF.